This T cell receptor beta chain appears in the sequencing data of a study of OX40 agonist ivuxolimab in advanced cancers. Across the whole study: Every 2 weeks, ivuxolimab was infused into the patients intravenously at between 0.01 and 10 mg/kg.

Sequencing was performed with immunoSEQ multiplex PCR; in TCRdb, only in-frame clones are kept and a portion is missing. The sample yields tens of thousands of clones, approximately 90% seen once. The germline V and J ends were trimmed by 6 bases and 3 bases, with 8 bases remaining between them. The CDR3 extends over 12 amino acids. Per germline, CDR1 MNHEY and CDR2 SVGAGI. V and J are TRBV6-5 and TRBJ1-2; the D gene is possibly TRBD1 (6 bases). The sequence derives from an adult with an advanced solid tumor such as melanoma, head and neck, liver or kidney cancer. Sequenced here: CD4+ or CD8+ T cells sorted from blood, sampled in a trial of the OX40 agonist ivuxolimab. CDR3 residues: CASRQGHYGYTF. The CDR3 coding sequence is TGTGCCAGCAGACAGGGCCACTATGGCTACACCTTC.